These 2 T cell receptor beta chains originate from one sample sequenced in a study of cytomegalovirus exposure and HLA in healthy donors. It was with 60 Vbeta and 13 Jbeta primers that the PCR ran. Sequencing used immunoSEQ multiplex PCR; TCRdb keeps in-frame clones, though not all of them. The table lists 180,000 or so clones, 82% of them singletons, with around 0.1% in the top ten. The sample taken for sequencing was PBMCs. The receptors were gathered from a boy between 2 and 10 years old in good health and CMV-seronegative.

J is TRBJ2-5 and V is TRBV9; 12 nucleotides match TRBD2. V lost 0 bases and J lost 8; bases outside the gene matches: 5. The CDR3 has 15 amino acids. Germline V CDR1 and CDR2: SGDLS, YYNGEE. CDR3 bases: TGTGCCAGCAGCGTAGGAACTAGCGGGGGGTCAACCCAGTACTTC. It translates to CASSVGTSGGSTQYF. Based on the CDR3 plus reference TRBV9 and TRBJ2-5, the full variable domain is DSGVTQTPKHLITATGQRVTLRCSPRSGDLSVYWYQQSLDQGLQFLIQYYNGEERAKGNILERFSAQQFPDLHSELNLSSLELGDSALYFCASSVGTSGGSTQYFGPGTRLLVL.

This chain links TRBV15 with TRBJ1-5; 7 bases are shared with TRBD1. CDR1 and CDR2 from the germline V gene are LNHNV and YYDKDF (reference sequence). The trim removed 0 bases at V and 4 bases at J, leaving 21 bases unmatched. The CDR3 loop spans 21 amino acids. The CDR3 loop reads CATSREGPAETGWWGNQPQHF. CDR3 DNA: TGTGCCACCAGCAGAGAGGGACCCGCGGAGACAGGGTGGTGGGGAAATCAGCCCCAGCATTTT.